These T cell receptor beta chains were read from a single sample in a study of blood T cell repertoires in COVID-19. Clones were sequenced by immunoSEQ multiplex PCR, and TCRdb holds only the in-frame ones, with some missing. Of around 90,000 clones in the sample, about 85% were seen once. What was sequenced was peripheral blood. The source of these receptors is a woman in her 70s with active or convalescent COVID-19. The CDR3 runs from the conserved cysteine through the conserved F or W. The order of the fields is V gene, J gene, clone size, D gene, CDR3 protein, CDR3 DNA. A D gene is named only where the DNA matches it firmly. Part of the rows lack a size; the others show once, few, many or a class for expanded clones.

v_gene: TRBV7-2
j_gene: TRBJ2-5
abundance: .
d_gene: TRBD2
CDR3aa: CASSLVRGVISETQYF
CDR3nt: TGTGCCAGCAGCTTAGTTCGGGGGGTTATTAGCGAGACCCAGTACTTC

v_gene: TRBV5-1
j_gene: TRBJ1-1
abundance: .
d_gene: .
CDR3aa: CASSLTGEPTEAFF
CDR3nt: TGCGCCAGCAGCTTGACAGGAGAACCCACTGAAGCTTTCTTT

v_gene: TRBV7-2
j_gene: TRBJ2-5
abundance: .
d_gene: .
CDR3aa: CASSLRGGAETQYF
CDR3nt: TGTGCCAGCAGCTTAAGGGGTGGGGCGGAGACCCAGTACTTC

v_gene: TRBV28
j_gene: TRBJ1-5
abundance: .
d_gene: .
CDR3aa: CASSSTRERRYSNQPQHF
CDR3nt: TGTGCCAGCAGCTCCACCAGGGAACGGAGATATAGCAATCAGCCCCAGCATTTT

v_gene: TRBV3-1/TRBV3-2
j_gene: TRBJ2-7
abundance: .
d_gene: .
CDR3aa: CASSQGRTYEQYF
CDR3nt: TGTGCCAGCAGCCAGGGCCGGACCTACGAGCAGTACTTC

v_gene: TRBV19
j_gene: TRBJ1-5
abundance: .
d_gene: .
CDR3aa: CASSTRIQRGLSNQPQHF
CDR3nt: TGTGCCAGTAGTACCCGGATCCAAAGGGGGTTGAGCAATCAGCCCCAGCATTTT

v_gene: TRBV3-1/TRBV3-2
j_gene: TRBJ1-4
abundance: .
d_gene: .
CDR3aa: CASSQDVGSGRKNEKLFF
CDR3nt: TGTGCCAGCAGCCAAGATGTGGGTTCTGGCAGGAAAAATGAAAAACTGTTTTTT

v_gene: TRBV4-2
j_gene: TRBJ2-3
abundance: few
d_gene: .
CDR3aa: CASSQADSSTDTQYF
CDR3nt: TGTGCCAGCAGCCAAGCTGACTCTAGCACAGATACGCAGTATTTT

v_gene: TRBV5-1
j_gene: TRBJ1-1
abundance: .
d_gene: TRBD1
CDR3aa: CASSRTGGMNTEAFF
CDR3nt: TGCGCCAGCAGCAGGACAGGGGGCATGAACACTGAAGCTTTCTTT

v_gene: TRBV5-1
j_gene: TRBJ2-2
abundance: many
d_gene: .
CDR3aa: CASSFSGELFF
CDR3nt: TGCGCCAGCAGCTTCAGCGGGGAGCTGTTTTTT

v_gene: TRBV5-4
j_gene: TRBJ1-2
abundance: .
d_gene: TRBD1
CDR3aa: CASSGRTGGVNGYTF
CDR3nt: TGTGCCAGCAGCGGCCGGACAGGGGGCGTGAATGGCTACACCTTC

v_gene: TRBV7-2
j_gene: TRBJ2-2
abundance: .
d_gene: TRBD1
CDR3aa: CASSSRQGAHTGELFF
CDR3nt: TGTGCCAGCAGCTCAAGGCAGGGGGCGCATACCGGGGAGCTGTTTTTT

v_gene: TRBV18
j_gene: TRBJ2-5
abundance: .
d_gene: .
CDR3aa: CASSSLEETQYF
CDR3nt: TGTGCCAGCTCATCCCTTGAGGAGACCCAGTACTTC

v_gene: TRBV18
j_gene: TRBJ1-3
abundance: .
d_gene: TRBD1
CDR3aa: CASSPTGERGNTIYF
CDR3nt: TGTGCCAGCTCACCGACAGGGGAAAGGGGAAACACCATATATTTT

v_gene: TRBV18
j_gene: TRBJ1-5
abundance: .
d_gene: .
CDR3aa: CASSPNRVTNQPQHF
CDR3nt: TGTGCCAGCTCACCTAACAGGGTTACCAATCAGCCCCAGCATTTT

v_gene: TRBV27
j_gene: TRBJ1-1
abundance: .
d_gene: TRBD1
CDR3aa: CASSLSGTGGLSEAFF
CDR3nt: TGTGCCAGCAGTTTATCCGGGACAGGGGGATTATCTGAAGCTTTCTTT

v_gene: TRBV28
j_gene: TRBJ1-4
abundance: .
d_gene: .
CDR3aa: CAIGGGPTNEKLFF
CDR3nt: TGTGCCATCGGCGGGGGGCCAACTAATGAAAAACTGTTTTTT

v_gene: TRBV11-3
j_gene: TRBJ2-3
abundance: once
d_gene: .
CDR3aa: CASSLGGDTQYF
CDR3nt: TGTGCCAGCAGCTTAGGCGGGGATACGCAGTATTTT

v_gene: TRBV6-2/TRBV6-3
j_gene: TRBJ1-5
abundance: .
d_gene: .
CDR3aa: CASSLPPGTMRISNQPQHF
CDR3nt: TGTGCCAGCAGCCTTCCTCCAGGGACAATGAGGATTAGCAATCAGCCCCAGCATTTT

v_gene: TRBV7-2
j_gene: TRBJ1-5
abundance: .
d_gene: .
CDR3aa: CASSLAEGLRGNQPQHF
CDR3nt: TGTGCCAGCAGCTTAGCCGAGGGACTCAGGGGCAATCAGCCCCAGCATTTT

v_gene: TRBV10-1
j_gene: TRBJ2-5
abundance: .
d_gene: TRBD1
CDR3aa: CASNLRGDRGQETQYF
CDR3nt: TGCGCCAGCAACCTGAGGGGGGACAGGGGTCAAGAGACCCAGTACTTC

v_gene: TRBV6-6
j_gene: TRBJ2-7
abundance: .
d_gene: .
CDR3aa: CASSYEQRAEQYF
CDR3nt: TGTGCCAGCAGTTACGAACAGCGGGCTGAGCAGTACTTC

v_gene: TRBV5-4
j_gene: TRBJ2-3
abundance: .
d_gene: TRBD2
CDR3aa: CASSLASGSDTQYF
CDR3nt: TGTGCCAGCAGCTTGGCTAGCGGGTCAGATACGCAGTATTTT

v_gene: TRBV7-9
j_gene: TRBJ2-1
abundance: .
d_gene: .
CDR3aa: CASSIGLYNEQFF
CDR3nt: TGTGCCAGCAGCATCGGACTTTACAATGAGCAGTTCTTC

v_gene: TRBV19
j_gene: TRBJ1-2
abundance: .
d_gene: .
CDR3aa: CASSPGATNYGYTF
CDR3nt: TGTGCCAGTAGTCCAGGGGCGACTAACTATGGCTACACCTTC

v_gene: TRBV18
j_gene: TRBJ2-7
abundance: .
d_gene: TRBD2
CDR3aa: CASSRGEGPYEQYF
CDR3nt: TGTGCCAGCTCCCGTGGGGAGGGGCCCTACGAGCAGTACTTC

v_gene: TRBV6-5
j_gene: TRBJ1-2
abundance: .
d_gene: .
CDR3aa: CASSQPGDRGYTF
CDR3nt: TGTGCCAGCAGCCAACCAGGGGACCGGGGCTACACCTTC

v_gene: TRBV7-9
j_gene: TRBJ1-5
abundance: .
d_gene: .
CDR3aa: CASSSSDWTGNQPQHF
CDR3nt: TGTGCCAGCAGCTCATCAGACTGGACAGGCAATCAGCCCCAGCATTTT

v_gene: TRBV5-1
j_gene: TRBJ2-2
abundance: .
d_gene: .
CDR3aa: CASSLDRVGTGELFF
CDR3nt: TGCGCCAGCAGCTTGGACAGGGTGGGCACCGGGGAGCTGTTTTTT

v_gene: TRBV7-9
j_gene: TRBJ1-3
abundance: .
d_gene: .
CDR3aa: CASSYWTAGNTIYF
CDR3nt: TGTGCCAGCAGTTATTGGACAGCTGGAAACACCATATATTTT

v_gene: TRBV7-2
j_gene: TRBJ1-4
abundance: .
d_gene: TRBD1
CDR3aa: CASSFEQGTNEKLFF
CDR3nt: TGTGCCAGCAGCTTCGAACAGGGGACTAATGAAAAACTGTTTTTT

v_gene: TRBV19
j_gene: TRBJ2-7
abundance: few
d_gene: TRBD1
CDR3aa: CASSNSGQGIDEQYF
CDR3nt: TGTGCCAGTAGCAATTCGGGACAGGGGATCGACGAGCAGTACTTC

v_gene: TRBV7-9
j_gene: TRBJ2-1
abundance: few
d_gene: .
CDR3aa: CASSNLRGHYNEQFF
CDR3nt: TGTGCCAGCAGCAATCTCAGGGGACACTACAATGAGCAGTTCTTC

v_gene: TRBV5-1
j_gene: TRBJ1-6
abundance: once
d_gene: TRBD1
CDR3aa: CASSLGQGDNSPLHF
CDR3nt: TGCGCCAGCAGCTTGGGACAGGGGGATAATTCACCCCTCCACTTT

v_gene: TRBV9
j_gene: TRBJ2-7
abundance: .
d_gene: .
CDR3aa: CASSRQTLGDEQYF
CDR3nt: TGTGCCAGCAGCCGACAGACCCTAGGGGACGAGCAGTACTTC

v_gene: TRBV15
j_gene: TRBJ2-1
abundance: once
d_gene: TRBD1
CDR3aa: CATSRVGQGANEQFF
CDR3nt: TGTGCCACCAGCAGAGTGGGACAGGGGGCTAATGAGCAGTTCTTC

v_gene: TRBV3-1/TRBV3-2
j_gene: TRBJ2-1
abundance: .
d_gene: TRBD2
CDR3aa: CASRKSGGPYNEQFF
CDR3nt: TGTGCCAGCAGGAAAAGCGGGGGGCCATACAATGAGCAGTTCTTC

v_gene: TRBV6-5
j_gene: TRBJ2-2
abundance: .
d_gene: TRBD1
CDR3aa: CASLRDRGNTGELFF
CDR3nt: TGTGCCAGCCTCCGGGACAGGGGGAACACCGGGGAGCTGTTTTTT

v_gene: TRBV7-2
j_gene: TRBJ2-3
abundance: .
d_gene: TRBD2
CDR3aa: CASSWTSGGDADTQYF
CDR3nt: TGTGCCAGCAGCTGGACTAGCGGGGGGGACGCAGATACGCAGTATTTT

v_gene: TRBV29-1
j_gene: TRBJ2-1
abundance: .
d_gene: TRBD1
CDR3aa: CSVRQGLINEQFF
CDR3nt: TGCAGCGTGAGACAGGGGCTTATTAATGAGCAGTTCTTC

v_gene: TRBV2
j_gene: TRBJ1-2
abundance: .
d_gene: TRBD1
CDR3aa: CASSGGYFDRGYGYTF
CDR3nt: TGTGCCAGCAGTGGCGGCTATTTTGACAGGGGGTATGGCTACACCTTC

v_gene: TRBV5-4
j_gene: TRBJ1-1
abundance: .
d_gene: .
CDR3aa: CASSPRFGGTYPEAFF
CDR3nt: TGTGCCAGCAGCCCGAGGTTCGGGGGGACCTACCCTGAAGCTTTCTTT

v_gene: TRBV7-2
j_gene: TRBJ1-6
abundance: .
d_gene: .
CDR3aa: CASEAGPGSFGSYNSPLHF
CDR3nt: TGTGCCAGCGAGGCGGGGCCCGGGTCCTTCGGGTCCTATAATTCACCCCTCCACTTT

v_gene: TRBV20-1
j_gene: TRBJ2-3
abundance: once
d_gene: .
CDR3aa: CSASLSGVDTQYF
CDR3nt: TGCAGTGCTAGTCTTTCCGGGGTAGATACGCAGTATTTT

v_gene: TRBV11-2
j_gene: TRBJ2-2
abundance: once
d_gene: .
CDR3aa: CASSLDWGGLTGELFF
CDR3nt: TGTGCCAGCAGCTTGGATTGGGGGGGCCTCACCGGGGAGCTGTTTTTT

v_gene: TRBV12-3/TRBV12-4
j_gene: TRBJ2-5
abundance: .
d_gene: .
CDR3aa: CASSQDRQETQYF
CDR3nt: TGTGCCAGCAGCCAGGACAGACAAGAGACCCAGTACTTC

v_gene: TRBV6-6
j_gene: TRBJ2-7
abundance: .
d_gene: TRBD1
CDR3aa: CASKEDGGQGVQYF
CDR3nt: TGTGCCAGCAAAGAAGATGGAGGACAGGGGGTGCAGTACTTC

v_gene: TRBV19
j_gene: TRBJ1-6
abundance: .
d_gene: TRBD1
CDR3aa: CASSWTGELSPLHF
CDR3nt: TGTGCCAGTAGTTGGACAGGGGAACTTTCACCCCTCCACTTT

v_gene: TRBV29-1
j_gene: TRBJ2-3
abundance: .
d_gene: .
CDR3aa: CSIARGATTDTQYF
CDR3nt: TGCAGCATCGCTCGGGGGGCAACCACAGATACGCAGTATTTT

v_gene: TRBV24-1
j_gene: TRBJ2-2
abundance: few
d_gene: TRBD2
CDR3aa: CATSDPTRGAPSELFF
CDR3nt: TGTGCCACCAGTGACCCTACGCGGGGGGCTCCCTCGGAGCTGTTTTTT

v_gene: TRBV5-1
j_gene: TRBJ1-2
abundance: once
d_gene: TRBD1
CDR3aa: CASSFGTGMGYGYTF
CDR3nt: TGCGCCAGCAGCTTCGGGACAGGGATGGGCTATGGCTACACCTTC

v_gene: TRBV15
j_gene: TRBJ2-7
abundance: .
d_gene: .
CDR3aa: CATRARYTYEQYF
CDR3nt: TGTGCCACCAGGGCCAGATATACCTACGAGCAGTACTTC